This T cell receptor beta chain came from a study of Tregs in tolerant kidney transplant recipients. Unstimulated regulatory T cells (CD4+CD25+CD127-), CD4+CD25- non-regulatory cells, CD4 and CD8 cells were FACS-sorted from thawed PBMCs. Repertoires were generated with immunoSEQ multiplex PCR, while TCRdb's copy carries only in-frame clones and drops some. Altogether under 100,000 clones are present, more than 80% being singletons, with the ten largest covering 4.7%. Points from the study as a whole: The small number of patients limits these findings pending further validation.

CDR3 length equals 17 residues. Germline CDR1 is LGHNT and CDR2 is FRNRAP. V was cut by 3 bases and J by 0 bases, with 17 bases left in between. A word on this clone: The target antigen is unknown.

The V call is TRBV12-5, the J call TRBJ1-1; D unclear. This receptor was identified in a human donor in good health. The sample taken for sequencing was CD8+ T cells from blood. CDR3: CASGFSARAGVNTEAFF. The CDR3, as DNA: TGTGCTAGTGGTTTTAGCGCACGGGCCGGTGTGAACACTGAAGCTTTCTTT.